A single TCR beta chain is shown here with its context. Its specificity is unknown. Primers included in the PCR were 60 Vbeta and 13 Jbeta primers. Generated by immunoSEQ multiplex PCR, the TCRdb table keeps only in-frame clones and is missing some. The sample yields 150,000 to 200,000 clones, around 72% seen once. The CDR3 is 13 amino acids. The V gene end was trimmed by 6 bases and the J gene end by 8 bases; junction bases not matched to a gene: 6. The germline V gene encodes CDR1 SNHLY and CDR2 FYNNEI. The sample belongs to a study of cytomegalovirus exposure and HLA in healthy donors. Findings of the study overall: What a later analysis reportedly showed was that an Asian-associated ancestry cluster had fewer N-insertions than the approximately 700-donor mean.

The gene calls are TRBV2 and TRBJ2-4; 8 nucleotides match TRBD1. The clonotype was recovered from a man in his fifties or sixties in good health and CMV-seronegative. The sample was PBMCs. The CDR3 coding sequence is TGTGCCAGCAGCCGCGGACAGGGTTACATTCAGTACTTC. This codes for CASSRGQGYIQYF.